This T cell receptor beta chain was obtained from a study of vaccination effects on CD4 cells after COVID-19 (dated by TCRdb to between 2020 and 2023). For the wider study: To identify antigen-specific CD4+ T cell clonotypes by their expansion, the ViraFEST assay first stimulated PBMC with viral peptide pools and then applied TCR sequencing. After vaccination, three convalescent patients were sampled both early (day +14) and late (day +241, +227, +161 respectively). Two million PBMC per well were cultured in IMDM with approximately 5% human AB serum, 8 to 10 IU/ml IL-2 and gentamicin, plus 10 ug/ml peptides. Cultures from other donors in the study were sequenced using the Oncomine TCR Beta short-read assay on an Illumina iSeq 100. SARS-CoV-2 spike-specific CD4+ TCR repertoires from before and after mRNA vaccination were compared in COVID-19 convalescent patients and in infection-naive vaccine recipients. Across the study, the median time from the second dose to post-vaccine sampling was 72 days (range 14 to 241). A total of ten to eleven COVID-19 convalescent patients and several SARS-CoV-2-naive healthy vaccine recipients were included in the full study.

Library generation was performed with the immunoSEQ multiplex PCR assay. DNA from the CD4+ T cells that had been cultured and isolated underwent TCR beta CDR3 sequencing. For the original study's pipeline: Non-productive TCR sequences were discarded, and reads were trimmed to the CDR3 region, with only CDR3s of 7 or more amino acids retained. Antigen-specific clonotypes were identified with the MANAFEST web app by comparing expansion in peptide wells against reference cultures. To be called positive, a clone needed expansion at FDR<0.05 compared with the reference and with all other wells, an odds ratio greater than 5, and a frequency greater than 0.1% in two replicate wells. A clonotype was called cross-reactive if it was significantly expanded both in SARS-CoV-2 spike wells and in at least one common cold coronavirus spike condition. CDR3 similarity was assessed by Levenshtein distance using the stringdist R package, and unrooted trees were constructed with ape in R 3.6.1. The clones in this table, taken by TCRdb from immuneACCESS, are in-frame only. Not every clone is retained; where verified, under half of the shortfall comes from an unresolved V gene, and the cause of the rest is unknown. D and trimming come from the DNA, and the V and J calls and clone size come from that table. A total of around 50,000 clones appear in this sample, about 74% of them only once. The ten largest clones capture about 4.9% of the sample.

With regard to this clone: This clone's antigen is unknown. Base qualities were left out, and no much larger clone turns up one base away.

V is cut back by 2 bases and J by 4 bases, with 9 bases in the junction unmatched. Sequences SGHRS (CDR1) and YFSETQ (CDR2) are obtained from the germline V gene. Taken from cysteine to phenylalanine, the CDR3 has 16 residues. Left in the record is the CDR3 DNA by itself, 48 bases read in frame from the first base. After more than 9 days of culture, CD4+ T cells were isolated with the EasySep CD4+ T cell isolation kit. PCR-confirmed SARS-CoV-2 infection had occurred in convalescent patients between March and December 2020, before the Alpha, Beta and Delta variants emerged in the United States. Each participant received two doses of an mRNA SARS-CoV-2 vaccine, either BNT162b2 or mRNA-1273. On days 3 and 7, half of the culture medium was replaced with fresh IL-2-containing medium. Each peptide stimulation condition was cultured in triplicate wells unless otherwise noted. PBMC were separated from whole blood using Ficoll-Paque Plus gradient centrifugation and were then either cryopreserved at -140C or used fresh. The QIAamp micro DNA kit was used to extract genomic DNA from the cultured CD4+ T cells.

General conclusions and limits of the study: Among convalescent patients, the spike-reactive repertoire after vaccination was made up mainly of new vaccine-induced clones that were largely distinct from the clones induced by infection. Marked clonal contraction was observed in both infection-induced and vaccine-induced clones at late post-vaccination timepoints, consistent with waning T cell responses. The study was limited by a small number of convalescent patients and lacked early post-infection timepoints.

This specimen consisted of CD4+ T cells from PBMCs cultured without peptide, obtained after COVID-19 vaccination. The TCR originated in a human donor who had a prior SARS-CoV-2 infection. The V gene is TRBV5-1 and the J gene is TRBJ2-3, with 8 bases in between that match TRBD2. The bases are TGCGCCAGCAGCTTTATTACGGGAGGGCCCTCAGATACGCAGTATTTT. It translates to CASSFITGGPSDTQYF. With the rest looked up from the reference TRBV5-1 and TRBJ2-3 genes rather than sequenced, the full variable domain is KAGVTQTPRYLIKTRGQQVTLSCSPISGHRSVSWYQQTPGQGLQFLFEYFSETQRNKGNFPGRFSGRQFSNSRSEMNVSTLELGDSALYLCASSFITGGPSDTQYFGPGTRLTVL.